This TCR beta chain came from a study of blood T cells in healthy people across ages. Study in general: The capture of about one barcoded beta molecule per two T cells was achieved by template switching. Study-wide findings and caveats: Estimated diversity across one million T cells was deemed an underestimate.

Details on this clonotype: Its antigen remains unknown.

In germline, CDR1 is SNHLY, CDR2 FYNNEI. The CDR3 spans 14 residues. Trimming left V 5 bases short and J 4 bases short, with 13 bases between. Primed by a sample-barcoded 5' primer and a J-beta primer mix, a second PCR proceeded for 7 to 11 cycles. A template-switch adaptor with 12 random nucleotides tagged each cDNA molecule. Each CDR3 protein is one row after TCRdb ran MiXCR on the 5' RACE reads. The table shows 1.4 million or so distinct CDR3 sequences, with less than 45% occurring only once. Extraction yielded at least 6 micrograms of total RNA per sample. Sequencing input: blood. This rearrangement joins TRBV2 to TRBJ2-3, with D possibly TRBD2 on 6 matching bases. The clonotype was recovered from a woman between 18 and 30 years old in good health. The DNA for the CDR3 is TGTGCCAGCAGTCCGGGACTTCACCCAGATACGCAGTATTTT. Translating gives CASSPGLHPDTQYF.